These 24 T cell receptor beta chains came from one sample sequenced in a study of T cell responses to AZD1222 COVID-19 vaccine. The data were produced by immunoSEQ multiplex PCR, yet TCRdb's version contains in-frame clones alone and is incomplete. The table has more than 80,000 clones, roughly nine tenths seen once. Sample: peripheral blood, taken 28 days after the second AZD1222 dose. The receptors derive from an adult who received the AZD1222 COVID-19 vaccine.

The chain employs TRBV6-2 or TRBV6-3 and TRBJ2-2; D is possibly TRBD2 (7 bases). V was clipped by 0 bases and J by 7 bases, with 18 bases between them. CDR1 and CDR2 from the germline V gene are MNHEY and SVGEGT. The CDR3 is 17 residues long. The CDR3 spells CASSYSTGAGAGGELFF. In nucleotides, the CDR3 is TGTGCCAGCAGTTACTCGACGGGCGCGGGGGCGGGCGGGGAGCTGTTTTTT.

The chain couples TRBV12-5 to TRBJ1-2; 7 bases map to TRBD1. Looked up from germline, CDR1 is LGHNT and CDR2 is FRNRAP. V trimming: 1 base; J trimming: 8 bases; junction bases outside the gene matches: 7. This CDR3 spans 14 amino acids. The CDR3 here is CASGLGAHRGGYTF. The CDR3 coding sequence is TGTGCTAGTGGTTTGGGGGCCCACAGGGGCGGCTACACCTTC.

This clone occurred once. The chain carries TRBV27 and TRBJ2-3; D possibly corresponds to TRBD2 (5 bases). V lost 2 bases, J lost 6 bases, and 21 bases lay in between. Germline CDR1 is MNHEY and CDR2 is SMNVEV (reference sequence). The length of the CDR3 is 17 residues. CDR3 DNA sequence: TGTGCCAGCAGTTTACTTGGCCAGGCCGGGAAAGGGGATACGCAGTATTTT. It yields the protein CASSLLGQAGKGDTQYF.

The chain combines TRBV30 with TRBJ2-2; TRBD2 aligns across 7 bases. V trimming: 0 bases; J trimming: 3 bases; junction bases outside the gene matches: 4. Germline values: CDR1 GTSNPN, CDR2 SVGIG (reference sequence). The CDR3 covers 15 residues. The CDR3 coding sequence is TGTGCCTGGAGTGTTTCTAGCGGCGACACCGGGGAGCTGTTTTTT. Amino acid sequence: CAWSVSSGDTGELFF. The complete variable domain, with remaining parts taken from reference TRBV30 and TRBJ2-2, reads SQTIHQWPATLVQPVGSPLSLECTVEGTSNPNLYWYRQAAGRGLQLLFYSVGIGQISSEVPQNLSASRPQDRQFILSSKKLLLSDSGFYLCAWSVSSGDTGELFFGEGSRLTVL.

The genes are TRBV6-1 and TRBJ1-4, with D maybe TRBD1 (6 bases). Trimming pared 3 bases from V and 4 bases from J, leaving 12 bases between. Germline CDR1 reads MNHNS; CDR2 reads SASEGT. The CDR3 sequence is 15 residues long. CDR3 loop: CASSDLSGHNEKLFF. In nucleotides, the CDR3 is TGTGCCAGCAGTGACCTATCGGGACATAATGAAAAACTGTTTTTT.

This chain links TRBV29-1 with TRBJ2-7, with D maybe TRBD1 (7 bases). V was pared by 8 bases and J by 9 bases, with 26 bases between. Germline V CDR1 and CDR2: SQVTM, ANQGSEA. The CDR3 runs 14 residues. This CDR3 is CSTWTGSPYGGQYF. The CDR3 coding sequence is TGCAGCACCTGGACAGGCAGCCCCTACGGGGGGCAGTACTTC.

The V and J genes are TRBV2 and TRBJ2-1; D is perhaps TRBD1 (5 bases). Germline V CDR1 and CDR2: SNHLY, FYNNEI. With 6 bases removed from V and 5 bases from J, the gap between germline ends came to 14 bases. The CDR3 has 14 amino acids. The CDR3 loop is CASSRQTRDNEQFF. The CDR3 DNA sequence: TGTGCCAGCAGCCGACAGACCCGGGACAATGAGCAGTTCTTC.

This chain connects TRBV9 to TRBJ2-1; D ambiguous. This CDR3 comprises 14 residues. The V end was cut by 3 bases, the J end by 6 bases, with 13 bases between. Germline assignment: CDR1 SGDLS and CDR2 YYNGEE. CDR3 loop: CASSGTVGSNEQFF. CDR3 bases: TGTGCCAGCAGCGGAACGGTAGGCTCCAATGAGCAGTTCTTC.

This chain links TRBV6-6 with TRBJ2-2; 8 nucleotides align to TRBD1. Germline V lookup: CDR1 MNHNY, CDR2 SVGAGI (reference sequence). With V trimmed by 4 bases and J by 3 bases, 7 bases remained unmatched. The CDR3 is 16 amino acids. The CDR3 protein is CASSSHQTGDTGELFF. The CDR3 nucleotides read TGTGCCAGCAGTTCCCATCAGACAGGGGACACCGGGGAGCTGTTTTTT.

This clone was found once. CDR3 sequence (DNA): TGTGCCAGCAGGCCCACGTTTTTCTCTAGCGGGAGGAGGAGAGAGTACGAGCAGTACTTC. Protein sequence: CASRPTFFSSGRRREYEQYF. This sequence joins TRBV2 and TRBJ2-7; 11 bases are a match to TRBD2. J gave up 4 bases and V 6 bases, and 23 bases lay outside the gene matches. This CDR3 is built from 20 residues. CDR1 is SNHLY, CDR2 FYNNEI, per germline.

This clone was found a few times. This chain uses TRBV9 with TRBJ2-3; TRBD2 aligns across 9 bases. The CDR3 sequence is 19 residues long. Germline V lookup: CDR1 SGDLS, CDR2 YYNGEE. After removal of 0 bases from V and 2 bases from J, the junction contained 13 bases not matched to a gene. This CDR3 reads CASSVAGWTSVGPTDTQYF. The CDR3 region has the DNA TGTGCCAGCAGCGTAGCGGGTTGGACTAGCGTAGGCCCCACAGATACGCAGTATTTT.

The rearrangement joins TRBV21-1 to TRBJ2-1; TRBD2, the D gene given by the table, was not confirmed from the DNA. TRBV21-1 is labeled a pseudogene. There are 13 residues in the CDR3. The CDR3 bases are TGTGCCAGCAGCAAAGGGAGAGAGTATGAGCAGTTCTTC. Translating gives CASSKGREYEQFF.

In nucleotides, the CDR3 is TGTGCCAGCCGCTTATTGGACCCTAATGAAAAACTGTTTTTT. It yields the protein CASRLLDPNEKLFF. The V gene is TRBV6-5, the J gene TRBJ1-4; D not resolved. Trimming stripped 8 bases from V and 3 bases from J, with 13 bases between. CDR3 length: 14 residues. Germline assignment: CDR1 MNHEY and CDR2 SVGAGI.

The chain uses TRBV9 and TRBJ2-5; D is uncertain. Trimming removed 0 bases at V and 4 bases at J, with 13 bases between. CDR3 length: 15 amino acids. CDR1 and CDR2 from the germline V gene are SGDLS and YYNGEE. In nucleotides, the CDR3 is TGTGCCAGCAGCGTAGGGGATAGGCACCCAGAGACCCAGTACTTC. It yields the protein CASSVGDRHPETQYF.

Only a few counts were recorded for this clone. V and J are TRBV23-1 and TRBJ1-1, with 7 nucleotides matching TRBD1. TRBV23-1 is known as an ORF, though its function is uncertain. Losses at the gene ends were 3 bases for V and 2 bases for J; bases not matched to a gene: 15. The CDR3 loop spans 18 amino acids. CDR3 DNA sequence: TGCGCCAGCAGTCAGGGGACTCCGGGACAGACAGATAACACTGAAGCTTTCTTT. It is translated as CASSQGTPGQTDNTEAFF.

The rearrangement links TRBV4-3 to TRBJ1-2, with 9 bases identical to TRBD1. The CDR3 contains 16 residues. V shed 1 base and J 8 bases; nucleotides not matched to a gene: 11. The germline gives CDR1 LGHNA, CDR2 YSLEER. The CDR3 reads CASSQGGDRVVKGYTF. In DNA form, the CDR3 reads TGCGCCAGCAGCCAAGGAGGGGACAGGGTAGTGAAGGGCTACACCTTC.

V usage is TRBV12-3 or TRBV12-4 and J usage is TRBJ1-6; D uncertain. This CDR3 is built from 13 residues. The V and J ends lost 6 bases and 7 bases respectively, with 10 bases between them. In nucleotides, the CDR3 is TGTGCCAGCAGGGACCTCCGCAATTCACCCCTCCACTTT. Amino acids: CASRDLRNSPLHF.

The chain is built from TRBV5-1 and TRBJ2-1; tentatively, D is TRBD2 (6 bases). With 8 bases removed from V and 10 bases from J, the gap between germline ends came to 19 bases. Germline-derived CDR1 and CDR2 are SGHRS and YFSETQ. The CDR3 loop spans 13 amino acids. CDR3 sequence: CASAFPGTSEQFF. The CDR3 nucleotides are TGCGCCAGTGCATTCCCCGGGACTTCGGAGCAGTTCTTC.

The rearrangement links TRBV3-1 (or the pseudogene TRBV3-2) to TRBJ1-6, with 10 bases matching TRBD1. CDR3 length equals 14 residues. The germline V gene encodes CDR1 LGHDT and CDR2 YNNKEL (reference sequence). V was clipped by 7 bases and J by 9 bases; unmatched bases: 6. CDR3 residues: CASTRTGGGSPLHF. The CDR3 region has the DNA TGTGCCAGCACCCGGACAGGGGGAGGTTCACCCCTCCACTTT.

The V and J genes are TRBV29-1 and TRBJ2-5; D is ambiguous. Trimming left V 3 bases short and J 4 bases short, with 12 bases between. The CDR3 totals 13 residues. Germline values: CDR1 SQVTM, CDR2 ANQGSEA. CDR3 in DNA: TGCAGCGTTGATCGGGTAACCGGAGAGACCCAGTACTTC. Protein product: CSVDRVTGETQYF.

The chain couples TRBV18 to TRBJ2-1, with 10 bases identical to TRBD2. This CDR3 contains 15 residues. Germline V gene lookup returns CDR1 KGHSH and CDR2 LQKENI. The V segment lost 6 bases and the J segment 3 bases; nucleotides outside the gene matches: 5. Here the CDR3 reads CASSLLAGSYNEQFF. Here the CDR3 DNA reads TGTGCCAGCTCTCTACTAGCGGGGAGCTACAATGAGCAGTTCTTC.

The chain joins TRBV3-1 (or the pseudogene TRBV3-2) to TRBJ2-1, with a possible D match to TRBD1 (5 bases). V was pared by 2 bases and J by 0 bases, with 14 bases between. The germline gives CDR1 LGHDT, CDR2 YNNKEL (reference sequence). CDR3 length: 17 residues. CDR3 sequence reads: CASSQTSSTDSYNEQFF. In DNA, the CDR3 is TGTGCCAGCAGCCAAACGTCCTCGACAGACTCCTACAATGAGCAGTTCTTC.

This CDR3 is CRGVGWDGYTF. CDR3 coding DNA: TGCAGAGGCGTTGGGTGGGATGGCTACACCTTC. V and J are TRBV20-1 and TRBJ1-2; D is unclear. The CDR3 covers 11 residues. Germline assignment: CDR1 DFQATT and CDR2 SNEGSKA (reference sequence).

The chain couples TRBV7-9 to TRBJ1-1; tentative D call: TRBD1 (5 bases). Per germline, CDR1 SEHNR and CDR2 FQNEAQ (reference sequence). The CDR3 sequence is 13 residues long. Trimming stripped 11 bases from V and 4 bases from J, with 17 bases between. CDR3 DNA sequence: TGTGCCTCCGGGCCGTCAGGGACCACTGAAGCTTTCTTT. As protein: CASGPSGTTEAFF.